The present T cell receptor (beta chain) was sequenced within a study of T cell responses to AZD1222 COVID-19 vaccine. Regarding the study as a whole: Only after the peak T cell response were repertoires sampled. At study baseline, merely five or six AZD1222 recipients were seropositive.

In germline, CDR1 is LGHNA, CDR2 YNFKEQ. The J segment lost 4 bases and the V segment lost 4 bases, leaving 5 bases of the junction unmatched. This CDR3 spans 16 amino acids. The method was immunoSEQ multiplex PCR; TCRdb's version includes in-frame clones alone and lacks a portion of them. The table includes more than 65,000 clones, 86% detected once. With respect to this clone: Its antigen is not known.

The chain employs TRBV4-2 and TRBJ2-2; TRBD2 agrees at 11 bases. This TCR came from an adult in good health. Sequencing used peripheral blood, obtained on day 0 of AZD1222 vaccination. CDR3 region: CASSRRLAGLTGELFF. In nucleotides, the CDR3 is TGTGCCAGCAGCCGGAGACTAGCGGGGCTCACCGGGGAGCTGTTTTTT.